This T cell receptor beta chain was observed in a study of cytotoxic CD8 clonotypes in ibrutinib-treated CLL. At the level of the study: Response samples were taken after a median about eleven months of treatment, range 6 to 36. Each sample contained, on average, approximately 230,000 productive templates and tens of thousands of productive rearrangements.

As to this clone: Its specificity is unknown.

V was shortened by 6 bases and J by 5 bases, with 14 bases between the two germline ends. The CDR3 sequence is 13 residues long. CDR1 SGHRS and CDR2 YFSETQ come from the germline V gene. Findings of the study overall: Baseline clonality exceeded age-matched healthy donors and tracked circulating CD8+ T-cell counts. Samples from sustained-remission and progressing patients were taken at different times.

Generated by immunoSEQ multiplex PCR, the TCRdb table keeps only in-frame clones and is missing some. The table has around 330,000 clones, about 61% seen once. The chain links TRBV5-1 to TRBJ2-5; D unresolved. This specimen was PBMCs, taken after 36 months of ibrutinib treatment. The source is a human donor with chronic lymphocytic leukemia. Here the CDR3 DNA reads TGCGCCAGCAACCGAAGAAACTCCGAGACCCAGTACTTC. Amino acids: CASNRRNSETQYF.